A selection of T cell receptor beta chains follows, all from one sample in a study of T cells after yellow fever vaccination. One entry per CDR3 protein results from TCRdb running MiXCR on the 5' RACE reads. The table has around 310,000 distinct CDR3 sequences, over 8% seen once. The source material was PBMCs, sampled on the day of the first yellow fever vaccination. These receptors were obtained from a man aged 18 to 30 who received the YFV17D yellow fever vaccine. Both conserved end residues are part of each CDR3. The D gene is left open where the match is weak. Clone size is not always given. Where it is, it says once, few, many or a class for expanded clones.

j_call: TRBJ1-6
d_call: .
clone_size: .
v_call: TRBV7-9
cdr3_nt: TGTGCCAGCAGCACCGGGGTGACAGATAATTCACCCCTCCACTTT
cdr3_aa: CASSTGVTDNSPLHF

j_call: TRBJ1-1
d_call: .
clone_size: many
v_call: TRBV6-6
cdr3_nt: TGTGCCAGCAGTTACATTCTGAACACTGAAGCTTTCTTT
cdr3_aa: CASSYILNTEAFF

j_call: TRBJ1-1
d_call: .
clone_size: few
v_call: TRBV7-2
cdr3_nt: TGTGCCAGCAGCTTAAGGTTCCGGGCCTTTGAGGGGGAAGCTTTCTTT
cdr3_aa: CASSLRFRAFEGEAFF

j_call: TRBJ2-3
d_call: .
clone_size: many
v_call: TRBV3-1
cdr3_nt: TGTGCCAGCAGCCAAGGTGGCACAGATACGCAGTATTTT
cdr3_aa: CASSQGGTDTQYF

j_call: TRBJ2-3
d_call: .
clone_size: many
v_call: TRBV4-3
cdr3_nt: TGCGCCAGCAGCCAAGATAAGAGGGGCCGGCCGCAGTATTTT
cdr3_aa: CASSQDKRGRPQYF

j_call: TRBJ2-1
d_call: TRBD2
clone_size: many
v_call: TRBV4-3
cdr3_nt: TGCGCCAGCAGCCAAGATTCCGCGGGGGGGTACAATGAGCAGTTCTTC
cdr3_aa: CASSQDSAGGYNEQFF

j_call: TRBJ2-1
d_call: .
clone_size: few
v_call: TRBV12-3/TRBV12-4
cdr3_nt: TGTGCCAGCAGTTTTGTCGCGATCATCCATGAGCAGTTCTTC
cdr3_aa: CASSFVAIIHEQFF

j_call: TRBJ2-2
d_call: TRBD1
clone_size: many
v_call: TRBV12-3/TRBV12-4
cdr3_nt: TGTGCCAGCAATCGAAGTCACCGGGACAGGGTAATGCGGGAGCTGTTTTTT
cdr3_aa: CASNRSHRDRVMRELFF

j_call: TRBJ2-2
d_call: TRBD2
clone_size: .
v_call: TRBV6-1
cdr3_nt: TGTGCCAGCAGTGGATCGGGGGGGCCAAGGACCGGGGAGCTGTTTTTT
cdr3_aa: CASSGSGGPRTGELFF

j_call: TRBJ2-3
d_call: TRBD1
clone_size: many
v_call: TRBV5-1
cdr3_nt: TGCGCCAGCAGCCGAGACAGGGGATACACAGATACGCAGTATTTT
cdr3_aa: CASSRDRGYTDTQYF

j_call: TRBJ1-1
d_call: .
clone_size: .
v_call: TRBV19
cdr3_nt: TGTGCCAGTACTGGGGGGGGGCTGTTTGAAGCTTTCTTT
cdr3_aa: CASTGGGLFEAFF

j_call: TRBJ1-2
d_call: .
clone_size: .
v_call: TRBV12-3/TRBV12-4
cdr3_nt: TGTGCCAGCACCCTGGGGGGGAAAGCTAACTATGGCTACACCTTC
cdr3_aa: CASTLGGKANYGYTF

j_call: TRBJ1-3
d_call: .
clone_size: .
v_call: TRBV28
cdr3_nt: TGTGCCAGCAGTTTACGGCCTTTCTCTGGAAACACCATATATTTT
cdr3_aa: CASSLRPFSGNTIYF

j_call: TRBJ1-2
d_call: .
clone_size: few
v_call: TRBV6-1
cdr3_nt: TGTGCCAGCAGTAAACAGGTGAACGACTATGGCTACACCTTC
cdr3_aa: CASSKQVNDYGYTF

j_call: TRBJ2-1
d_call: .
clone_size: few
v_call: TRBV28
cdr3_nt: TGTGCCAGCAGTCCCCAGACAGGGAGGAATGAGCAGTTCTTC
cdr3_aa: CASSPQTGRNEQFF

j_call: TRBJ2-1
d_call: .
clone_size: .
v_call: TRBV6-5
cdr3_nt: TGTGCCAGCAGTTACCTCGGGACTTGGGAGCAGTTCTTC
cdr3_aa: CASSYLGTWEQFF

j_call: TRBJ1-3
d_call: TRBD1
clone_size: .
v_call: TRBV7-6
cdr3_nt: TGTGCCAGCAGCTTAACGGGACAGCAATCTGGAAACACCATATATTTT
cdr3_aa: CASSLTGQQSGNTIYF

j_call: TRBJ1-6
d_call: .
clone_size: few
v_call: TRBV3-1
cdr3_nt: TGTGCCAGCAGCCAGACCCCAGGGAATTCACCCCTCCACTTT
cdr3_aa: CASSQTPGNSPLHF

j_call: TRBJ1-2
d_call: .
clone_size: few
v_call: TRBV12-3/TRBV12-4
cdr3_nt: TGTGCCAGCAGTTTAATGGGGGGGGATGGCTACACCTTC
cdr3_aa: CASSLMGGDGYTF

j_call: TRBJ2-1
d_call: .
clone_size: many
v_call: TRBV7-6
cdr3_nt: TGTGCCAGCAGCTCAGAGGGGACAATATGGCTCAATGAGCAGTTCTTC
cdr3_aa: CASSSEGTIWLNEQFF

j_call: TRBJ2-1
d_call: .
clone_size: .
v_call: TRBV4-2
cdr3_nt: TGTGCCAGCAGCCAAGTGGATCCTTCTGAGCAGTTCTTC
cdr3_aa: CASSQVDPSEQFF

j_call: TRBJ2-1
d_call: .
clone_size: few
v_call: TRBV4-2
cdr3_nt: TGTGCCAGCAGCCAAGATCTCGCGAGGGCCCGTTTAGTAGGTGAGCAGTTCTTC
cdr3_aa: CASSQDLARARLVGEQFF

j_call: TRBJ2-4
d_call: TRBD2
clone_size: few
v_call: TRBV20-1
cdr3_nt: TGCAGTGCTAGTGGTAATAGCGGGGATTTTTTGGCCAAAAACATTCAGTACTTC
cdr3_aa: CSASGNSGDFLAKNIQYF

j_call: TRBJ2-5
d_call: .
clone_size: .
v_call: TRBV5-5
cdr3_nt: TGTGCCAGCAGCTTCCGGAAGGTAGGGGAGACCCAGTACTTC
cdr3_aa: CASSFRKVGETQYF

j_call: TRBJ1-1
d_call: .
clone_size: .
v_call: TRBV30
cdr3_nt: TGTGCCTGGGGCGCAGTAATGAACACTGAAGCTTTCTTT
cdr3_aa: CAWGAVMNTEAFF

j_call: TRBJ2-1
d_call: TRBD2
clone_size: .
v_call: TRBV7-3
cdr3_nt: TGTGCCAGCAGCTTAACGGGGCCTAGCGGCTACAATGAGCAGTTCTTC
cdr3_aa: CASSLTGPSGYNEQFF

j_call: TRBJ2-3
d_call: TRBD2
clone_size: few
v_call: TRBV12-3/TRBV12-4
cdr3_nt: TGTGCCAGCAGACAACCCGGGACTAGCGGAGGGGAGATCGATACGCAGTATTTT
cdr3_aa: CASRQPGTSGGEIDTQYF

j_call: TRBJ2-7
d_call: .
clone_size: many
v_call: TRBV20-1
cdr3_nt: TGCAGTGCTAGAGATACGCGGACACCCCACGAGCAGTACTTC
cdr3_aa: CSARDTRTPHEQYF

j_call: TRBJ2-7
d_call: .
clone_size: .
v_call: TRBV3-1
cdr3_nt: TGTGCCAGCAGCCGCCCCGGGGACGAGCAGTACTTC
cdr3_aa: CASSRPGDEQYF

j_call: TRBJ1-1
d_call: .
clone_size: few
v_call: TRBV25-1
cdr3_nt: TGTGCCAGCAGTGGATCGAACACTGAAGCTTTCTTT
cdr3_aa: CASSGSNTEAFF

j_call: TRBJ2-5
d_call: TRBD1
clone_size: .
v_call: TRBV25-1
cdr3_nt: TGTGCCAGCAGTGACCATGATGACAGGGGGCGGACCCAGTACTTC
cdr3_aa: CASSDHDDRGRTQYF